Given below is one TCR beta chain in context. The data stem from a study of shared clonotypes between healthy human individuals. Here immunoSEQ multiplex PCR was the method, and the copy in TCRdb shows in-frame clones only, minus some. The sample includes roughly 2.2 million clones, roughly 92% of them seen just once. The clonotype originates from a man aged 18-30 years in good health. Some clones in this sample may be carry-over from other donors' samples. The source material was naive CD4+ T cells from PBMCs. Subset denoted: CD45RA+ positively selected.

The CDR3 DNA reads as TGCGCCAGCAGCCATTCTAGCGGGAGGGCCTCAGAGACCCAGTACTTC. This codes for CASSHSSGRASETQYF. V usage is TRBV5-1 and J usage is TRBJ2-5, with 12 bases lining up with TRBD2. The CDR3 contains 16 residues. J was trimmed by 4 bases and V by 4 bases; bases with no gene match: 8. Per germline, CDR1 SGHRS and CDR2 YFSETQ. Supplemented by reference TRBV5-1 and TRBJ2-5, the full variable domain reads KAGVTQTPRYLIKTRGQQVTLSCSPISGHRSVSWYQQTPGQGLQFLFEYFSETQRNKGNFPGRFSGRQFSNSRSEMNVSTLELGDSALYLCASSHSSGRASETQYFGPGTRLLVL.